The 8 T cell receptor beta chains reported below all come from one sample, sequenced in a study of T-cell memory formation after mild COVID-19. MiXCR, applied by TCRdb to the 5' RACE reads, yields one record per CDR3 protein. This table has fewer than 90,000 distinct CDR3 sequences, approximately 13% appearing once. Sequencing was done on a sample of PBMCs or a T cell subset sorted from them (not recorded which). Receptor source: an adult woman who had mild COVID-19 (a few samples of this study predate the infection). Cell type and time point are not known.

This clonotype was counted between two and nine times. The chain is built from TRBV7-9 and TRBJ1-2, with D possibly TRBD1 on 5 matching bases. The germline V gene encodes CDR1 SEHNR and CDR2 FQNEAQ (reference sequence). CDR3 size: 15 residues. The ends were cut back, 0 bases at V and 3 bases at J, with 11 bases in the middle. The CDR3: CASSLARGPDYGYTF. The CDR3 nucleotides read TGTGCCAGCAGCTTAGCGCGGGGCCCGGACTATGGCTACACCTTC.

V is TRBV24-1 and J is TRBJ2-3, with D possibly being TRBD1 (6 bases). Germline assignment: CDR1 KGHDR and CDR2 SFDVKD. Trimming took off 4 bases at V and 6 bases at J, with 19 bases between the two ends. The CDR3 loop spans 16 amino acids. The CDR3: CATSDREQGIGDTQYF. The CDR3 DNA sequence: TGTGCCACCAGTGACCGTGAACAGGGAATTGGCGATACGCAGTATTTT.

This clonotype was detected a few times. The chain has TRBV4-1 and TRBJ2-2; TRBD2 aligns across 8 bases. Losses at the gene ends were 4 bases for V and 6 bases for J; bases not matched to a gene: 7. Germline V gives CDR1 MGHRA, CDR2 YSYEKL. The CDR3 spans 15 residues. The chain's CDR3 is CASSLAGAGAGELFF. In nucleotides, the CDR3 is TGCGCCAGCAGCCTAGCAGGAGCGGGAGCCGGGGAGCTGTTTTTT.

This clonotype showed up just a few times. The chain is built from TRBV30 and TRBJ2-2, with D uncertain. The CDR3 length is 15 residues. The V end lost 0 bases, the J end lost 6 bases, and 14 bases lay between the germline ends. CDR1 is GTSNPN, CDR2 SVGIG, per germline (reference sequence). The DNA for the CDR3 is TGTGCCTGGAGTGTATTGGCCAGTGGCTCCGGGGAGCTGTTTTTT. Amino acids: CAWSVLASGSGELFF. Together with reference TRBV30 and TRBJ2-2, the CDR3 gives the full variable domain: SQTIHQWPATLVQPVGSPLSLECTVEGTSNPNLYWYRQAAGRGLQLLFYSVGIGQISSEVPQNLSASRPQDRQFILSSKKLLLSDSGFYLCAWSVLASGSGELFFGEGSRLTVL.

At least ten counts were recorded for this clonotype. V is TRBV25-1 and J is TRBJ2-5; no reliable D call. The germline V and J ends were trimmed by 3 bases and 5 bases, with 10 bases remaining between them. CDR1 is MGHDK, CDR2 SYGVNS, per germline. This CDR3 spans 13 amino acids. The CDR3 is CASSEVGVETQYF. CDR3 nucleotide sequence: TGTGCCAGCAGTGAGGTTGGGGTCGAGACCCAGTACTTC.

There are a few counts of this clonotype. J is TRBJ2-3 and V is TRBV9; D is possibly TRBD2 (5 bases). Germline V lookup: CDR1 SGDLS, CDR2 YYNGEE. The CDR3 is 14 residues long. With 0 bases removed from V and 1 base from J, the gap between germline ends came to 6 bases. The CDR3 sequence is CASSVEGGTDTQYF. The CDR3 DNA is TGTGCCAGCAGCGTAGAGGGAGGCACAGATACGCAGTATTTT.

The genes are TRBV12-3 or TRBV12-4 and TRBJ2-7, with TRBD2 matching over 10 bases. The J segment lost 2 bases and the V segment lost 3 bases, leaving 7 bases of the junction unmatched. The CDR3 is 16 residues long. CDR3 amino acids: CASSLGLAGVAYEQYF. The CDR3 region has the DNA TGTGCCAGCAGTTTGGGGCTAGCGGGAGTGGCCTACGAGCAGTACTTC.

V usage is TRBV3-1 and J usage is TRBJ2-5; 8 bases agree with TRBD1. Germline trimming cut 3 bases from V and 4 bases from J; bases unmatched to any gene: 7. CDR1 is LGHDT, CDR2 YNNKEL, per germline (reference sequence). The length of the CDR3 is 15 residues. CDR3: CASSHPRGLGETQYF. The CDR3 DNA reads TGTGCCAGCAGCCATCCCAGGGGGCTGGGAGAGACCCAGTACTTC.